Described below is a single T cell receptor beta chain sequence and its context. These data originate in a study of blood T cell repertoires in COVID-19. Study-level background: PBMCs, B-cell-depleted T cells, or T cells were the source of the cDNA or gDNA that made up the material.

Assay used: immunoSEQ multiplex PCR; TCRdb lists only in-frame clones, some missing. Of some 250,000 clones detected, 80% to 90% appear once; the ten largest clones hold 1.5% to 2%. Residents of about two dozen US areas, aged about 18 to 89 years, made up the participants. Researchers sorted participants into cohorts using their self-reported clinical history. With V trimmed by 4 bases and J by 0 bases, 7 bases remained unmatched. The CDR3 extends over 16 amino acids. Germline V gene data show CDR1 as SGHRS and CDR2 as YFSETQ. The rearrangement joins TRBV5-1 to TRBJ2-7, with TRBD2 identical over 10 bases. This receptor was identified in a woman in her forties or fifties who had recovered from COVID-19. Source material: PBMCs or T cells enriched from blood (not recorded which). CDR3 nucleotide sequence: TGCGCCAGCAGCACCTCAGCGGGAGGGCTCTCCTACGAGCAGTACTTC. It codes for CASSTSAGGLSYEQYF.